The sequence of this T cell receptor beta chain was determined in a study of CXCR3-negative and CXCR3-positive naive CD8 T cells. Study results and caveats: Much lower diversity was found in memory CD8+ cells, while both naive subsets had comparably high diversity.

The CDR3 runs to 15 residues. Germline loops: CDR1 SGHDT, CDR2 YYEEEE. UMI-labeled 5' RACE TRB cDNA libraries were prepared from the cells. Reanalyzing the 5' RACE reads, TCRdb keeps one entry per CDR3 protein, without DNA. This repertoire includes around 40,000 distinct CDR3 sequences. Regarding this clonotype: The antigen is unknown.

The clonotype was recovered from a human donor in good health. Some clones in this sample may be carry-over from other donors' samples. The chain joins TRBV5-6 to TRBJ2-5; there is no DNA to check the TCRdb D call of TRBD1. Sequencing was performed on memory CD8+ T cells from blood. The CDR3 reads CASSLNPGIGETQYF.